Given below is one T cell receptor beta chain in context. What it binds is not known. Sequenced by immunoSEQ multiplex PCR; TCRdb stores in-frame clones only, minus some. The sample lists 38,000 or so clones, approximately 95% occurring once. This sample is drawn from a study of graft-versus-host responses after intestinal transplantation. Study-wide background: Each patient got anti-thymocyte globulin induction, then tacrolimus and steroids for approximately 3 years.

V lost 3 bases and J lost 13, with 19 bases in between. Germline loops: CDR1 LNHNV, CDR2 YYDKDF (reference sequence). The CDR3 sequence is 13 residues long. The chain recombines TRBV15 with TRBJ2-7; the D call may be TRBD1 or TRBD2 (6 bases each). The material was unstimulated CD8+ T cells sorted from spleen or lymph node cells, obtained before transplant. The receptor comes from a human donor who was the organ donor for an intestinal transplant. The CDR3 coding sequence is TGTGCCACCAGCAGGGGGGGACACCCCGAGCCCTACTTC. Translated: CATSRGGHPEPYF.